Presented here are 30 T cell receptor beta chains from one specimen sequenced in a study of blood T cells in healthy people across ages. It was with a sample-barcoded 5' primer and a J-beta primer mix that a second PCR of roughly 7 to 12 cycles was run. TCRdb passed the 5' RACE reads through MiXCR, listing each CDR3 protein once. Of roughly 1,800,000 distinct CDR3 sequences listed, around 48% are singletons. The sequencing input was blood. Receptor source: a woman aged 40 to 50 in good health.

This clonotype has a single count. The genes are TRBV28 and TRBJ1-1; D may be TRBD1 (5 bases). V was trimmed by 2 bases and J by 4 bases, leaving 11 bases between them. Germline V CDR1 and CDR2: MDHEN, SYDVKM. The CDR3 is 14 amino acids. For the CDR3, the DNA is TGTGCCAGCAGTTTACTAGGGGCAGGCACTGAAGCTTTCTTT. Amino acids: CASSLLGAGTEAFF.

V and J are TRBV13 and TRBJ2-1, with 11 bases fitting TRBD2. Germline CDR1 PRHDT, CDR2 FYEKMQ (reference sequence). Germline trimming cut 4 bases from V and 7 bases from J; bases unmatched to any gene: 6. The CDR3 has 15 amino acids. The CDR3 reads CASSYIAGGVNEQFF. In DNA form, the CDR3 reads TGTGCCAGCAGCTACATAGCGGGGGGGGTGAATGAGCAGTTCTTC.

The chain couples TRBV7-9 to TRBJ2-1; unclear D gene. The J call could be wrong; TRBJ2-7 is a better fit for the DNA end. This CDR3 has 11 amino acids. CDR1 and CDR2 (germline): SEHNR, FQNEAQ (reference sequence). The CDR3: CASRKNGEQYF. The CDR3 nucleotides read TGTGCCAGCAGAAAGAACGGGGAGCAGTACTTC.

Details on this clonotype: A much larger clone sits a single nucleotide away, making a read error possible. The chain has TRBV20-1 and TRBJ2-7; D might be TRBD1 (6 bases). The CDR3 extends over 15 amino acids. V dropped 0 bases and J dropped 3 bases, with 15 bases sitting between them. Germline V gene sequence: CDR1 DFQATT, CDR2 SNEGSKA (reference sequence). CDR3 sequence (DNA): TGCAGTGCTAGAGATCCGGGGATAGGGGGCTACGAGCAGTACTTC. Translation: CSARDPGIGGYEQYF.

V gene TRBV11-2 combines with J gene TRBJ2-3, with unresolved D. V lost 2 bases and J lost 2, with 8 bases in between. The length of the CDR3 is 14 residues. Looked up from germline, CDR1 is SGHAT and CDR2 is FQNNGV. The CDR3 here is CASSLRRFTDTQYF. CDR3 DNA: TGTGCCAGCAGCTTAAGGCGTTTCACAGATACGCAGTATTTT. The full variable domain, rest sourced from reference TRBV11-2 and TRBJ2-3, is EAGVAQSPRYKIIEKRQSVAFWCNPISGHATLYWYQQILGQGPKLLIQFQNNGVVDDSQLPKDRFSAERLKGVDSTLKIQPAKLEDSAVYLCASSLRRFTDTQYFGPGTRLTVL.

This clonotype was detected a few times. The chain employs TRBV4-1 and TRBJ2-3; 9 bases fit TRBD2. The CDR3 runs to 18 residues. Germline CDR1 and CDR2: MGHRA and YSYEKL. J gave up 2 bases and V 0 bases, and 9 bases lay outside the gene matches. The CDR3 DNA reads TGCGCCAGCAGCCAAGATCTTTTAGCGGGGGCCCCCACAGATACGCAGTATTTT. Encoded protein: CASSQDLLAGAPTDTQYF.

About this clonotype: A much larger clone lies one base from this, so it may be a read error. This chain links TRBV7-9 with TRBJ1-2, with D uncertain. V lost 5 bases and J 2 bases, leaving 6 bases between the germline ends. This CDR3 spans 12 amino acids. The germline V gene has CDR1 SEHNR and CDR2 FQNEAQ (reference sequence). The CDR3 DNA reads as TGTGCCAGCAGCATGGACAACTATGGCTACACCTTC. Translated: CASSMDNYGYTF. Full variable domain (remainder filled in from reference TRBV7-9 and TRBJ1-2): DTGVSQNPRHKITKRGQNVTFRCDPISEHNRLYWYRQTLGQGPEFLTYFQNEAQLEKSRLLSDRFSAERPKGSFSTLEIQRTEQGDSAMYLCASSMDNYGYTFGSGTRLTVV.

V is TRBV9 and J is TRBJ2-7; 7 bases are a match to TRBD1. Germline V gives CDR1 SGDLS, CDR2 YYNGEE. CDR3 size: 14 residues. The trim removed 2 bases at V and 6 bases at J, leaving 8 bases unmatched. This CDR3 is CASSVSGTATEQYF. In DNA form, the CDR3 reads TGTGCCAGCAGCGTGTCCGGGACAGCCACCGAGCAGTACTTC.

The chain employs TRBV28 and TRBJ1-4; 7 nucleotides align to TRBD1. Germline trimming cut 6 bases from V and 8 bases from J; bases unmatched to any gene: 12. Germline CDR1 MDHEN, CDR2 SYDVKM. The CDR3 is 15 amino acids. The CDR3 here is CASRGPGQSLEKLFF. The CDR3 DNA sequence: TGTGCCAGCAGAGGGCCGGGACAGTCCCTCGAAAAACTGTTTTTT.

The chain links TRBV7-2 to TRBJ2-1, with 13 bases identical to TRBD2. CDR3 length: 20 residues. V shed 3 bases, J shed 0 bases, and the junction held 11 bases outside the gene matches. CDR1 and CDR2 from the germline V gene are SGHTA and FQGNSA. The DNA for the CDR3 is TGTGCCAGCAGCTTCTGGACTAGCGGGGGACCAGCGAGCTCCTACAATGAGCAGTTCTTC. Translated, it gives CASSFWTSGGPASSYNEQFF.

J is TRBJ2-6 and V is TRBV10-2; D is tentatively TRBD1 or TRBD2 (6 bases each). The CDR3 consists of 16 residues. Germline assignment: CDR1 WSHSY and CDR2 SAAADI. V was clipped by 2 bases and J by 3 bases, with 11 bases between them. CDR3 sequence (DNA): TGCGCCAGCAGTGAGGTCCGGGGGCTTGGGGCCAACGTCCTGACTTTC. Translation gives CASSEVRGLGANVLTF.

The rearrangement links TRBV7-2 to TRBJ2-7; D not resolved. Germline V gene lookup returns CDR1 SGHTA and CDR2 FQGNSA. Trimming shortened V by 5 bases and J by 7 bases, and 9 bases separated the two germline ends. This CDR3 is built from 11 residues. CDR3 nucleotides: TGTGCCAGCAGCCCGTACCGGGAGCAGTACTTC. Translating it yields CASSPYREQYF. The variable domain in full, completed from reference TRBV7-2 and TRBJ2-7, reads GAGVSQSPSNKVTEKGKDVELRCDPISGHTALYWYRQSLGQGLEFLIYFQGNSAPDKSGLPSDRFSAERTGGSVSTLTIQRTQQEDSAVYLCASSPYREQYFGPGTRLTVT.

The chain carries TRBV20-1 and TRBJ2-7; D is undetermined. Germline CDR1 and CDR2: DFQATT and SNEGSKA (reference sequence). The CDR3 has 12 amino acids. V lost 3 bases and J lost 5, with 11 bases in between. This chain's CDR3 is CSASSGSHEQYF. Here the CDR3 DNA reads TGCAGTGCTAGTAGTGGGTCCCACGAGCAGTACTTC.

The V gene is TRBV28, the J gene TRBJ1-2, with 9 bases that match TRBD1. This CDR3 is 16 amino acids long. Germline CDR1 is MDHEN and CDR2 is SYDVKM. V lost 4 bases, J lost 2 bases, and 8 bases stayed unmatched. The CDR3 region is CASSYRGQGLNYGYTF. The CDR3 DNA is TGTGCCAGCAGTTATAGGGGACAGGGATTGAACTATGGCTACACCTTC.

The chain carries TRBV20-1 and TRBJ2-1; TRBD2 agrees at 11 bases. There are 18 residues in the CDR3. Losses at the gene ends were 1 base for V and 10 bases for J; bases not matched to a gene: 18. Germline CDR1 DFQATT, CDR2 SNEGSKA (reference sequence). Here the CDR3 reads CSARGQGAHSGGAGEQFF. DNA of the CDR3: TGCAGTGCTAGAGGGCAGGGGGCCCATAGCGGGGGGGCCGGCGAGCAGTTCTTC.

The V gene is TRBV18, the J gene TRBJ1-5; no clear D. This CDR3 spans 15 amino acids. CDR1 is KGHSH and CDR2 is LQKENI in the germline V gene. Between the trimmed V and J ends, which lost 3 bases and 1 base, there was a span of 10 bases. CDR3 bases: TGTGCCAGCTCACCCGATTTCAGAAGCAATCAGCCCCAGCATTTT. It codes for CASSPDFRSNQPQHF.

J is TRBJ2-5 and V is TRBV27, with 9 bases fitting TRBD1. Germline values: CDR1 MNHEY, CDR2 SMNVEV (reference sequence). V shed 5 bases, J shed 5 bases, and the junction held 12 bases outside the gene matches. The CDR3 sequence is 16 residues long. CDR3 coding DNA: TGTGCCAGCAGTCCCCACAGGGGGCGATTGGAGGAGACCCAGTACTTC. Translating it yields CASSPHRGRLEETQYF.

The chain uses TRBV24-1 and TRBJ2-7; no clear D. The DNA matches TRBJ2-5 better at its end, which makes the J call doubtful. The CDR3 is made up of 13 amino acids. Germline lookup yields CDR1 KGHDR and CDR2 SFDVKD. The DNA of the CDR3 is TGTGCCACCAGTGAAACCCAAGTTGGGACCCAGTACTTC. Its protein is CATSETQVGTQYF.

This clonotype was found a few times. V and J are TRBV29-1 and TRBJ2-3; unclear D gene. V was clipped by 5 bases and J by 3 bases, with 12 bases between them. The CDR3 sequence is 13 residues long. Per germline, CDR1 SQVTM and CDR2 ANQGSEA. The CDR3 here is CSVTKPNTDTQYF. The CDR3 DNA follows: TGCAGCGTTACTAAGCCAAATACAGATACGCAGTATTTT.

The chain is built from TRBV27 and TRBJ2-5; 8 bases are a match to TRBD2. The trim removed 3 bases at V and 5 bases at J, leaving 11 bases unmatched. The CDR3 is made up of 16 amino acids. CDR1 is MNHEY, CDR2 SMNVEV, per germline (reference sequence). The CDR3 DNA follows: TGTGCCAGCAGTTTTATAGACGCGGGGGGTTCCGAGACCCAGTACTTC. Translating it yields CASSFIDAGGSETQYF.

The genes are TRBV20-1 and TRBJ2-3; no definite D call. The germline CDR1 and CDR2 sequences are DFQATT and SNEGSKA (reference sequence). V dropped 5 bases and J dropped 1 base, with 10 bases sitting between them. The CDR3 spans 13 residues. The chain's CDR3 is CSAPAWGTDTQYF. In DNA, the CDR3 is TGCAGTGCTCCCGCCTGGGGCACAGATACGCAGTATTTT.

The chain is built from TRBV6-2 or TRBV6-3 and TRBJ1-5; maybe TRBD1 (6 bases). Germline CDR1 reads MNHEY; CDR2 reads SVGEGT. CDR3 length equals 16 residues. V was trimmed by 5 bases and J by 1 base, leaving 15 bases between them. The CDR3 nucleotides are TGTGCCAGCAGTCGGGCAGGGGCAGTGAGCAATCAGCCCCAGCATTTT. Its translation is CASSRAGAVSNQPQHF.

This chain links TRBV4-3 with TRBJ2-7; tentatively, D is TRBD2 (5 bases). There are 14 residues in the CDR3. The V and J ends lost 3 bases and 2 bases respectively, with 11 bases between them. Germline V gene lookup returns CDR1 LGHNA and CDR2 YSLEER. The CDR3 reads CASSHSTGTYEQYF. CDR3 DNA: TGCGCCAGCAGCCACTCGACGGGGACCTACGAGCAGTACTTC.

This clonotype was counted many times. The rearrangement links TRBV5-1 to TRBJ1-6, with 7 positions matching TRBD1. J gave up 7 bases and V 1 base, and 5 bases lay outside the gene matches. Germline V lookup: CDR1 SGHRS, CDR2 YFSETQ. This CDR3 contains 15 residues. In DNA, the CDR3 is TGCGCCAGCAGCTTGTACGGGACAGCCAATTCACCCCTCCACTTT. This translates into CASSLYGTANSPLHF.

V gene TRBV13 combines with J gene TRBJ1-2; 9 bases are a match to TRBD1. The V segment lost 5 bases and the J segment 3 bases; nucleotides outside the gene matches: 7. Germline V lookup: CDR1 PRHDT, CDR2 FYEKMQ (reference sequence). The CDR3 length is 15 residues. The CDR3 DNA is TGTGCCAGCAGCACAGGACAGGGGCGGGACTATGGCTACACCTTC. This sequence encodes CASSTGQGRDYGYTF.

This clonotype was observed a handful of times. V and J are TRBV5-1 and TRBJ2-5; 10 nucleotides match TRBD1. The ends lost 0 bases at V and 6 bases at J; junction bases unmatched: 8. The V gene's germline CDR1 is SGHRS and CDR2 YFSETQ. The CDR3 spans 16 residues. CDR3 sequence: CASSLDPGQGGKTQYF. Here the CDR3 DNA reads TGCGCCAGCAGCTTGGATCCTGGACAGGGGGGGAAGACCCAGTACTTC.

The J gene is TRBJ1-4, the V gene TRBV28; no reliable D call. The CDR3 runs 12 residues. Germline assignment: CDR1 MDHEN and CDR2 SYDVKM. Trimming left V 4 bases short and J 6 bases short, with 6 bases between. CDR3 bases: TGTGCCAGCAGTTCATCATATGAAAAACTGTTTTTT. Translating gives CASSSSYEKLFF.

This clonotype was picked up a small number of times. CDR3 amino acids: CASSMTRSNEQYF. CDR3 nucleotides: TGTGCCAGCAGCATGACCAGGAGCAACGAGCAGTACTTC. The chain is built from TRBV28 and TRBJ2-4; D ambiguous. The better agreement between TRBJ2-7 and the DNA end casts doubt on the J call. The V gene's germline CDR1 is MDHEN and CDR2 SYDVKM. The CDR3 consists of 13 residues.

Regarding this clonotype: Germline is not matched at one junction end, which may reflect a read error. V usage is TRBV27 and J usage is TRBJ2-1; D gene ambiguous. Germline CDR1 is MNHEY and CDR2 is SMNVEV (reference sequence). The CDR3 runs 13 residues. The CDR3 is CASSRTSSNEQFF. CDR3 bases: TGTGCCAGCAGCCGGACCTCCTCCAATGAGCAGTTCTTC.

CDR3 nucleotides: TGTGCCAGCAGCCAAGGGGACAGGGCCGGGACCGGGGAGCTGTTTTTT. Encoded protein: CASSQGDRAGTGELFF. This chain connects TRBV4-2 to TRBJ2-2; TRBD1 agrees at 9 bases. The junction had 5 bases not matched to a gene; V was cut back by 1 base and J by 5 bases. CDR1 is LGHNA and CDR2 is YNFKEQ in the germline V gene. The CDR3 runs to 16 residues.